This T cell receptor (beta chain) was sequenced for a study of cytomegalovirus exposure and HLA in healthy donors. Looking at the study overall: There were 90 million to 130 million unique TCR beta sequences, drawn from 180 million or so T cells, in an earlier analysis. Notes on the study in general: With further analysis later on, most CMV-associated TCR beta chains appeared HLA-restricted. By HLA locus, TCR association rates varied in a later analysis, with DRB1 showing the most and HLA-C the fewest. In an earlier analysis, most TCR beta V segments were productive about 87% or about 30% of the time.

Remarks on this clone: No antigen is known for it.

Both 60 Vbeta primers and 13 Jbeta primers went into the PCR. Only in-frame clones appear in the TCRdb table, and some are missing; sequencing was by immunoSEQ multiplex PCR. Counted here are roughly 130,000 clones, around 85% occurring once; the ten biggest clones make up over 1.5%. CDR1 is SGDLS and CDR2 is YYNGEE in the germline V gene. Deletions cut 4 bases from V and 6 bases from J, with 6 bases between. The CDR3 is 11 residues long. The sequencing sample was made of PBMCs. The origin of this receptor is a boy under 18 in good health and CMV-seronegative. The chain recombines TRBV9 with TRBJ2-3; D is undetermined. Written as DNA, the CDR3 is TGTGCCAGCAGCATAGCTGATACGCAGTATTTT. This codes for CASSIADTQYF.